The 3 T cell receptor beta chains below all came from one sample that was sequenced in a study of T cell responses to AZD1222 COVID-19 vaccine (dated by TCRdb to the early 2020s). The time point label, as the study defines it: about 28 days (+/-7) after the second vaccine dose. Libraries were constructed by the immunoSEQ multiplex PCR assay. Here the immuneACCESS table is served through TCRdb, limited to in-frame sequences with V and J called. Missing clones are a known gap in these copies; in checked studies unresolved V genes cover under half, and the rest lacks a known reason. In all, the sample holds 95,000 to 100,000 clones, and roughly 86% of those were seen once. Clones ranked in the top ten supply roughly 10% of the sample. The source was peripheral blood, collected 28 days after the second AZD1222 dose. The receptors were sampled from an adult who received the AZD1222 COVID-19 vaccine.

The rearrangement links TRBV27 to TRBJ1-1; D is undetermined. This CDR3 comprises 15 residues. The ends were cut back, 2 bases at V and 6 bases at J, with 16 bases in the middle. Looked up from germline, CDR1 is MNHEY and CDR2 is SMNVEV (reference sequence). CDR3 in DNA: TGTGCCAGCAGTTTAGAGGGCGGCAGGCCGGCTGAAGCTTTCTTT. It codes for CASSLEGGRPAEAFF.

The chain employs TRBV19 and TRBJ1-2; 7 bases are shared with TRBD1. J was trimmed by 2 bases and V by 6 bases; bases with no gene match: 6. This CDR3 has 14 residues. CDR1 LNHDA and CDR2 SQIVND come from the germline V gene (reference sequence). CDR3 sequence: CASSPRGQNYGYTF. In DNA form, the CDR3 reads TGTGCCAGTAGCCCGAGGGGACAGAACTATGGCTACACCTTC.

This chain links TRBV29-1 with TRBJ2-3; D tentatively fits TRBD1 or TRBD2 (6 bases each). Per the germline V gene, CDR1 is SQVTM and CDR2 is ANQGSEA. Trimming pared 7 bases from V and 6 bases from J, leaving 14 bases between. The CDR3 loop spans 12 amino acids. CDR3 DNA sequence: TGCAGCGCCGGAGGGGGTAGCGATACGCAGTATTTT. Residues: CSAGGGSDTQYF.